The 17 T cell receptor beta chains listed next were all sequenced from one sample in a study of T-cell reconstitution after alpha-beta-depleted transplantation in children. During its preparation, the TCRbeta library received unique molecular identifiers. TCRdb passed the PCR reads through MiXCR, listing each CDR3 protein once. The table has fewer than 500,000 distinct CDR3 sequences, around two fifths seen once. Sequencing used PBMCs, obtained before TCRalphabeta/CD19-depleted stem cell transplant. The receptor set was obtained from a girl under 10 years old with aplastic anemia, due to receive a stem cell transplant.

This chain joins TRBV19 and TRBJ2-1, with D unclear. The CDR3 contains 15 residues. Germline CDR1 and CDR2: LNHDA and SQIVND (reference sequence). V was pared by 3 bases and J by 2 bases, with 11 bases between. In nucleotides, the CDR3 is TGTGCCAGTAGTATCGGGCTAGGGACCTACAATGAGCAGTTCTTC. This codes for CASSIGLGTYNEQFF. The full variable domain, completed using reference TRBV19 and TRBJ2-1, is DGGITQSPKYLFRKEGQNVTLSCEQNLNHDAMYWYRQDPGQGLRLIYYSQIVNDFQKGDIAEGYSVSREKKESFPLTVTSAQKNPTAFYLCASSIGLGTYNEQFFGPGTRLTVL.

The chain carries TRBV20-1 and TRBJ2-5; the match to TRBD2 covers 12 bases. V shed 4 bases and J 6 bases; nucleotides not matched to a gene: 12. CDR1 DFQATT and CDR2 SNEGSKA come from the germline V gene (reference sequence). This CDR3 is built from 16 residues. For the CDR3, the DNA is TGCAGTGCTACGATCCTAGCGGGAGGGCCGAGAAAGACCCAGTACTTC. It specifies CSATILAGGPRKTQYF.

The chain combines TRBV5-4 with TRBJ1-1; D gene uncertain. The V gene lost 0 bases and the J gene lost 2 bases, with 8 bases spanning the gap. The CDR3 is 14 amino acids. Germline V gene data show CDR1 as SGHNT and CDR2 as YYREEE (reference sequence). The CDR3 spells CASSLAEKNTEAFF. CDR3 DNA: TGTGCCAGCAGCTTGGCAGAAAAAAACACTGAAGCTTTCTTT. The full variable domain, completed using reference TRBV5-4 and TRBJ1-1, is ETGVTQSPTHLIKTRGQQVTLRCSSQSGHNTVSWYQQALGQGPQFIFQYYREEENGRGNFPPRFSGLQFPNYSSELNVNALELDDSALYLCASSLAEKNTEAFFGQGTRLTVV.

The chain is built from TRBV7-8 and TRBJ2-7; 9 bases map to TRBD1. V shed 5 bases, J shed 2 bases, and the junction held 7 bases outside the gene matches. Germline-derived CDR1 and CDR2 are SGHVS and FQNEAQ. The CDR3 runs 15 residues. The CDR3 is CASSPSDRGAYEQYF. In DNA form, the CDR3 reads TGTGCCAGCAGCCCCTCGGACAGGGGAGCCTACGAGCAGTACTTC.

This clonotype has a single count. V is TRBV30 and J is TRBJ2-1; no definite D call. CDR1 is GTSNPN and CDR2 is SVGIG in the germline V gene (reference sequence). The length of the CDR3 is 15 residues. V was cut by 4 bases and J by 8 bases, with 21 bases left in between. CDR3 in DNA: TGTGCCTGGACCGCCGGCGCCGTAGAAAGACATGAGCAGTTCTTC. This translates into CAWTAGAVERHEQFF.

This clonotype was counted between two and nine times. This chain joins TRBV5-1 and TRBJ1-3; D is unresolved. The CDR3 has 16 residues. The germline V and J ends were trimmed by 0 bases and 0 bases, with 10 bases remaining between them. Germline lookup yields CDR1 SGHRS and CDR2 YFSETQ. CDR3 sequence: CASSLDGPSSGNTIYF. CDR3 bases: TGCGCCAGCAGCTTGGACGGGCCCTCCTCTGGAAACACCATATATTTT.

In this sample, this clonotype turned up a few times. The rearrangement uses TRBV7-2 and TRBJ1-2; D ambiguous. Germline loops: CDR1 SGHTA, CDR2 FQGNSA. CDR3 length equals 14 residues. V was trimmed by 4 bases and J by 8 bases, leaving 17 bases between them. In DNA, the CDR3 is TGTGCCAGCAGCTACCAACCCATCGGGGAGGGCTACACCTTC. Its protein is CASSYQPIGEGYTF.

This clonotype was counted only a few times. The chain employs TRBV20-1 and TRBJ1-5; 8 bases fit TRBD1. Looked up from germline, CDR1 is DFQATT and CDR2 is SNEGSKA (reference sequence). This CDR3 is 16 amino acids long. V lost 3 bases and J lost 6; bases outside the gene matches: 13. In nucleotides, the CDR3 is TGCAGTGCTAGCACAGGGGGGAACAGGGGTCGTCAGCCCCAGCATTTT. Translation: CSASTGGNRGRQPQHF.

This clonotype was detected ten times or more. The chain recombines TRBV12-3 or TRBV12-4 with TRBJ2-1; TRBD2 matches at 10 bases. V shed 6 bases, J shed 8 bases, and the junction held 10 bases outside the gene matches. This CDR3 spans 15 amino acids. CDR3 DNA sequence: TGTGCCAGCAGACTCCCGGGACTAGCGACCCATGAGCAGTTCTTC. This gives the protein CASRLPGLATHEQFF.

This clonotype was observed a handful of times. The J gene is TRBJ2-7, the V gene TRBV19, with no clear D. CDR1 is LNHDA and CDR2 is SQIVND in the germline V gene (reference sequence). The CDR3 length is 13 residues. The V and J ends lost 6 bases and 1 base respectively, with 10 bases between them. This CDR3 is CASSTSKSYEQYF. The DNA for the CDR3 is TGTGCCAGTAGCACCTCAAAGTCCTACGAGCAGTACTTC.

The rearrangement links TRBV6-5 to TRBJ2-3; D remains ambiguous. CDR3 length: 11 amino acids. The germline V gene encodes CDR1 MNHEY and CDR2 SVGAGI. The V end lost 4 bases, the J end lost 10 bases, and 9 bases lay between the germline ends. The CDR3 coding sequence is TGTGCCAGCAGTTCCCCGACGGCGCAGTATTTT. Its protein is CASSSPTAQYF.

V and J are TRBV6-5 and TRBJ2-1; 9 bases agree with TRBD2. The V segment lost 4 bases and the J segment 9 bases; nucleotides outside the gene matches: 1. CDR1 and CDR2 (germline): MNHEY, SVGAGI. This CDR3 is built from 12 residues. CDR3: CASSWREGEQFF. The CDR3 coding sequence is TGTGCCAGCAGTTGGCGGGAGGGTGAGCAGTTCTTC.

J is TRBJ2-1 and V is TRBV29-1; TRBD2 matches 10 bases. The CDR3 runs 15 residues. Losses at the gene ends were 1 base for V and 4 bases for J; bases not matched to a gene: 4. Germline V gene data show CDR1 as SQVTM and CDR2 as ANQGSEA. Here the CDR3 reads CSVEVLAGAYNEQFF. The CDR3 DNA reads TGCAGCGTTGAAGTCCTAGCGGGGGCGTACAATGAGCAGTTCTTC.

J is TRBJ2-2 and V is TRBV20-1; 10 positions agree with TRBD2. J was trimmed by 7 bases and V by 5 bases; bases with no gene match: 10. CDR3 size: 15 residues. Germline V CDR1 and CDR2: DFQATT, SNEGSKA (reference sequence). The CDR3 reads CSARKGTSVVGELFF. The CDR3 DNA is TGCAGTGCTCGTAAGGGGACTAGCGTCGTCGGGGAGCTGTTTTTT.

This clonotype was seen at least ten times. The chain combines TRBV12-3 or TRBV12-4 with TRBJ2-5, with 10 bases matching TRBD1. V shed 6 bases and J 2 bases; nucleotides not matched to a gene: 3. CDR3 length: 14 residues. The CDR3 nucleotides are TGTGCCAGCAGGGGGACAGGGGTTCAAGAGACCCAGTACTTC. Residues: CASRGTGVQETQYF.

This clonotype was seen ten or more times. The V call is TRBV5-1, the J call TRBJ2-5, with 10 bases lining up with TRBD1. The germline CDR1 and CDR2 sequences are SGHRS and YFSETQ. Losses at the gene ends were 4 bases for V and 2 bases for J; bases not matched to a gene: 14. CDR3 size: 18 residues. The CDR3 sequence: CASSQGPHGTGDQETQYF. The CDR3 nucleotides read TGCGCCAGCAGCCAGGGGCCACACGGGACAGGGGATCAAGAGACCCAGTACTTC.

The rearrangement joins TRBV7-9 to TRBJ2-1; TRBD2 matches at 8 bases. V was pared by 10 bases and J by 3 bases, with 11 bases of the junction left unmatched. The CDR3 contains 15 residues. Per the germline V gene, CDR1 is SEHNR and CDR2 is FQNEAQ (reference sequence). The CDR3 sequence is CATDAGTRGYNEQFF. In DNA form, the CDR3 reads TGTGCCACCGATGCGGGGACTAGGGGCTACAATGAGCAGTTCTTC.